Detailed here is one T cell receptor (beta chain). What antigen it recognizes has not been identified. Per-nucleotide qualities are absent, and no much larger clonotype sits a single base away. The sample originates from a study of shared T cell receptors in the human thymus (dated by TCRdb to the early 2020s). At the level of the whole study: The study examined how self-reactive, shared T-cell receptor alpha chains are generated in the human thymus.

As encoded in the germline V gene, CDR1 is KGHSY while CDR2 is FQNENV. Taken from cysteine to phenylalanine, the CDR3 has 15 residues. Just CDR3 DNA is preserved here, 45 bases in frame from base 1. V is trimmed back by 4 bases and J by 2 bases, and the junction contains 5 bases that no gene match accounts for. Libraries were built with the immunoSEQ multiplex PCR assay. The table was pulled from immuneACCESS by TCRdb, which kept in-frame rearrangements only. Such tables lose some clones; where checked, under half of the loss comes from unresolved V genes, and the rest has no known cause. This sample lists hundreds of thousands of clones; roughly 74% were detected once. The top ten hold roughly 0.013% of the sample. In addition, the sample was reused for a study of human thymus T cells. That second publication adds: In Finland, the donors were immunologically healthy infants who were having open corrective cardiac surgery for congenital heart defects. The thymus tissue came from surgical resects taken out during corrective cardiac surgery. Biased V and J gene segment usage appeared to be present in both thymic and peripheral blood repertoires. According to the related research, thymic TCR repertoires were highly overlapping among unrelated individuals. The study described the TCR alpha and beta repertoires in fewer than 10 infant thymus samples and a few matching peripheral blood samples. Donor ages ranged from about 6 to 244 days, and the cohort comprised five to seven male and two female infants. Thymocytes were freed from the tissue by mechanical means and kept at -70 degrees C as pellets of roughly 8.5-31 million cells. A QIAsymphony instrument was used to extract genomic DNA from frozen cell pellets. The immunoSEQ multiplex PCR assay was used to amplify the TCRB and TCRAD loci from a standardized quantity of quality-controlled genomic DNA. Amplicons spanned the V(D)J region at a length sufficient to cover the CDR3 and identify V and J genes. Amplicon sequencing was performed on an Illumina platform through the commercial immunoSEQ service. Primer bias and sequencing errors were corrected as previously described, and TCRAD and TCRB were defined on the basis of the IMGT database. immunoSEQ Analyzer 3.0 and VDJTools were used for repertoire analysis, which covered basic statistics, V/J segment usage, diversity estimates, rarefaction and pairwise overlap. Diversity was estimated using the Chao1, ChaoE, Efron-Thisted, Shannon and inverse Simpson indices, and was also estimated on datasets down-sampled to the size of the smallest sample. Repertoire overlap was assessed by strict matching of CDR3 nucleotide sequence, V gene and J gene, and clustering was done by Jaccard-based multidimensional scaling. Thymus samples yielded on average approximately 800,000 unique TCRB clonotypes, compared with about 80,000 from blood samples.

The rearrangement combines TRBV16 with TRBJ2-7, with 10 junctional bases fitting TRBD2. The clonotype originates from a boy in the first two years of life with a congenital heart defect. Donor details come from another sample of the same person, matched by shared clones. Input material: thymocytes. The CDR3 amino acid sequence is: CASSPWTSGTYEQYF. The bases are TGTGCCAGCAGCCCCTGGACTAGCGGCACCTACGAGCAGTACTTC.